This is a list of T cell receptor beta chains from one sample in a study of CD8+ T cells in alopecia areata. Profiling relied on immunoSEQ multiplex PCR, and the TCRdb table lists in-frame clones only, not all of them. Of 250,000 to 350,000 clones listed, 60% are singletons. Sequenced here: CD4+ T cells sorted from blood, sampled at roughly week 52, from a patient treated with tofacitinib. These receptor sequences come from a human donor with alopecia areata. Each CDR3 is given with its conserved first and last residue. Each record gives: D gene, J gene, V gene, clone size, CDR3 protein, CDR3 DNA. A D gene is named only where the DNA matches it firmly. Clone size, where shown, is once, few, many, or a class for clones that have expanded.

NA,TRBJ1-6,TRBV2,NA,CASRGENNSPLHF,TGTGCCAGCAGAGGGGAAAATAATTCACCCCTCCACTTT
NA,TRBJ1-2,TRBV30,NA,CAVPPPTAGGYTF,TGTGCCGTACCCCCCCCGACAGCTGGCGGCTACACCTTC
TRBD2,TRBJ2-5,TRBV4-3,few,CASSQGTSGGQETQYF,TGCGCCAGCAGCCAAGGGACTAGCGGGGGGCAAGAGACCCAGTACTTC
NA,TRBJ1-4,TRBV7-9,NA,CASAKTVNEKLFF,TGTGCCAGCGCAAAGACAGTTAATGAAAAACTGTTTTTT
TRBD1,TRBJ2-5,TRBV30,NA,CAWSAGGTETQYF,TGTGCCTGGAGTGCAGGGGGCACCGAGACCCAGTACTTC
NA,TRBJ2-2,TRBV29-1,NA,CSASRDRNTGELFF,TGCAGCGCCTCCCGGGATCGGAACACCGGGGAGCTGTTTTTT
TRBD1,TRBJ2-7,TRBV4-2,NA,CASSRDRGYEQYF,TGTGCCAGCAGCAGGGACAGGGGCTACGAGCAGTACTTC
NA,TRBJ2-3,TRBV11-2,NA,CASSLDGGASDTQYF,TGTGCCAGCAGCTTAGATGGGGGGGCATCAGATACGCAGTATTTT
NA,TRBJ1-1,TRBV27,few,CASLRRGERTEAFF,TGTGCCAGCCTCCGGAGGGGGGAGCGGACTGAAGCTTTCTTT
NA,TRBJ2-5,TRBV25-1,NA,CASSEYGQGETQYF,TGTGCCAGCAGTGAATACGGGCAGGGTGAGACCCAGTACTTC
NA,TRBJ1-5,TRBV19,NA,CASTGQTYQPQHF,TGTGCCAGTACAGGGCAGACTTATCAGCCCCAGCATTTT